The clone carrying this T cell receptor (beta chain) was detected ten times or more. Its cognate antigen is unknown. Constant-segment-primed 5'RACE gave TCR alpha and TCR beta cDNA libraries with sample barcodes and UMIs. One entry per CDR3 protein results from TCRdb running MiXCR on the 5' RACE reads. This table has about 390,000 distinct CDR3 sequences, more than 15% appearing once. Trimming stripped 6 bases from V and 1 base from J, with 9 bases between. The CDR3 has 13 amino acids. CDR1 and CDR2 (germline): MNHEY, SVGEGT. This sample is drawn from a study of T-cell memory formation after mild COVID-19. General observations from the study: Certain responding clones were present in pre-infection memory, suggesting participation of cross-reactive memory. There was a balanced CD4/CD8 profile in clones contracting day 15 to 85, and later expanders leaned CD4+. The authors did not confirm SARS-CoV-2 specificity of second-wave clones peaking day 37.

V and J are TRBV6-2 or TRBV6-3 and TRBJ1-1; D remains ambiguous. The receptor comes from a man younger than 35 who had mild COVID-19 (a few samples of this study predate the infection). Cell type and time point are not known. Material: PBMCs or a T cell subset sorted from them (not recorded which). The CDR3, as DNA: TGTGCCAGCAGCTTTAGCAAGAACACTGAAGCTTTCTTT. It translates to CASSFSKNTEAFF.